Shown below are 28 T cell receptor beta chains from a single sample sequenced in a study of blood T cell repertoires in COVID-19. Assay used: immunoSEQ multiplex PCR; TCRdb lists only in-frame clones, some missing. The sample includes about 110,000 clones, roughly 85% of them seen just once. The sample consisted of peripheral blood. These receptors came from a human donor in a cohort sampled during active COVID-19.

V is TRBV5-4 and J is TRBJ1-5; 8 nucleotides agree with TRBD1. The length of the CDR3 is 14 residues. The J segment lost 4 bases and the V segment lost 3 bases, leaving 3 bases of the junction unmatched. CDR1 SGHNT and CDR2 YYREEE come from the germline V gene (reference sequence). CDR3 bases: TGTGCCAGCAGCTCGGACAGGGAGAATCAGCCCCAGCATTTT. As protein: CASSSDRENQPQHF.

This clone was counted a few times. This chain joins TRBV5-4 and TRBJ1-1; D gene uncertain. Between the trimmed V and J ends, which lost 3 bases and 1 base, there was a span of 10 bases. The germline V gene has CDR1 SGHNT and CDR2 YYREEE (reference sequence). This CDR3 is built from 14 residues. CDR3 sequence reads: CASSSQFRNTEAFF. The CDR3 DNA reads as TGTGCCAGCAGCTCCCAGTTCCGGAACACTGAAGCTTTCTTT.

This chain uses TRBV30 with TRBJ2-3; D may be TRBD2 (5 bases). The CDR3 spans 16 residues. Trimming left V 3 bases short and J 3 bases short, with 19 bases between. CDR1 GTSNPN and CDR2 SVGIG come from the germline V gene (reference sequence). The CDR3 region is CAWSLAAGVGTDTQYF. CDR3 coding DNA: TGTGCCTGGAGCCTAGCCGCCGGGGTAGGGACAGATACGCAGTATTTT.

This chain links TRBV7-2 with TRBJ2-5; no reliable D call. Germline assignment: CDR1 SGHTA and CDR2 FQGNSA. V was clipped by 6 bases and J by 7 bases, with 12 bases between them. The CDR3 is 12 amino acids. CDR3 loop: CASRESDRTQYF. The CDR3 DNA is TGTGCCAGCAGGGAGAGCGATCGGACCCAGTACTTC.

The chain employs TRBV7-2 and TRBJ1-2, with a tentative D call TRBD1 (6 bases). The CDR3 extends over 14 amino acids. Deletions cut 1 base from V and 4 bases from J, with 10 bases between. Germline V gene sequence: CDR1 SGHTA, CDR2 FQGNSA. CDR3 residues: CASSLDRAAYGYTF. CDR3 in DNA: TGTGCCAGCAGCTTAGACAGGGCGGCCTATGGCTACACCTTC.

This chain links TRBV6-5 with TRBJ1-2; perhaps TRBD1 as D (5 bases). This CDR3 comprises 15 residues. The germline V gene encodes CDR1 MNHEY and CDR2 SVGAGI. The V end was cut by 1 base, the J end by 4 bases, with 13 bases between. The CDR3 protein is CASSYFSGGGYGYTF. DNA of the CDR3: TGTGCCAGCAGTTACTTCTCGGGGGGAGGCTATGGCTACACCTTC.

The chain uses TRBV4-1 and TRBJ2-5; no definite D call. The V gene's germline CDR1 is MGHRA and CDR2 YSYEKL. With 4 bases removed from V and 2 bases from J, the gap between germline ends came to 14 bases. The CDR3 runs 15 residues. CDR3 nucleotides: TGCGCCAGCAGCCCGGAGTGGGTGAGGCAAGAGACCCAGTACTTC. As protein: CASSPEWVRQETQYF.

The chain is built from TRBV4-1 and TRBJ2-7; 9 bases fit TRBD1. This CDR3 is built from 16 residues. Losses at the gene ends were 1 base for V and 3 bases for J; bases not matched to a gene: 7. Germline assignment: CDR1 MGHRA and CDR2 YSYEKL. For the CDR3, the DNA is TGCGCCAGCAGCCAAGTGCAGGGACAGGGCCTCTACGAGCAGTACTTC. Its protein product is CASSQVQGQGLYEQYF.

The CDR3 nucleotides read TGTGCCAGCAGGGGAAGACAGAACTCTGGAAACACCATATATTTT. Protein product: CASRGRQNSGNTIYF. The gene calls are TRBV6-5 and TRBJ1-3; weak D call: TRBD1 (5 bases). CDR1 and CDR2 from the germline V gene are MNHEY and SVGAGI. CDR3 length: 15 residues. The V end lost 6 bases, the J end lost 0 bases, and 12 bases lay between the germline ends.

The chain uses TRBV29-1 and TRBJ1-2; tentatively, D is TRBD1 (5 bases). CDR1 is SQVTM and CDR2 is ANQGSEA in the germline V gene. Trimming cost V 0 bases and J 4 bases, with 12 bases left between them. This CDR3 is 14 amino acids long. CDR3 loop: CSVEDRDRVYGYTF. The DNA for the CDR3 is TGCAGCGTTGAAGATCGAGACAGAGTCTATGGCTACACCTTC.

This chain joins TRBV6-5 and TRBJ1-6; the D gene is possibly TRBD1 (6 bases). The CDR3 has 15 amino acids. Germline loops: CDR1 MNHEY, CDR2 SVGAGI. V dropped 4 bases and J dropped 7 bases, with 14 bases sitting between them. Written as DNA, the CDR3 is TGTGCCAGCAGTTTCCTGCGAACAGGGAATTCACCCCTCCACTTT. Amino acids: CASSFLRTGNSPLHF.

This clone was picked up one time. The CDR3 loop is CATSDPTGAITDTQYF. The CDR3 DNA reads as TGTGCCACCAGTGACCCGACAGGGGCGATCACAGATACGCAGTATTTT. The rearrangement joins TRBV24-1 to TRBJ2-3, with 8 positions matching TRBD1. Looked up from germline, CDR1 is KGHDR and CDR2 is SFDVKD. The junction had 7 bases not matched to a gene; V was cut back by 4 bases and J by 2 bases. The CDR3 is 16 residues long.

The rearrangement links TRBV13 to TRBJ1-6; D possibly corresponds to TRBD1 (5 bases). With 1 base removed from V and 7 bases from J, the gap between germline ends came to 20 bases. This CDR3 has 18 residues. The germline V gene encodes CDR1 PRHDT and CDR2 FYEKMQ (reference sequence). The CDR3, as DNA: TGTGCCAGCAGCTTAGCCTTATGGGGGGAGAAGACCAATTCACCCCTCCACTTT. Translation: CASSLALWGEKTNSPLHF.

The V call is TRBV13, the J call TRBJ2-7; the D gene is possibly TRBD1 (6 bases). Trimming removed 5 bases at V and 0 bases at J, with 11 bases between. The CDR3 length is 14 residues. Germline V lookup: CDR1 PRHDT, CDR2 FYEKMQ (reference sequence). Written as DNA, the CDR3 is TGTGCCAGCAGCCGACAGGCTTCCTCCTACGAGCAGTACTTC. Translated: CASSRQASSYEQYF.

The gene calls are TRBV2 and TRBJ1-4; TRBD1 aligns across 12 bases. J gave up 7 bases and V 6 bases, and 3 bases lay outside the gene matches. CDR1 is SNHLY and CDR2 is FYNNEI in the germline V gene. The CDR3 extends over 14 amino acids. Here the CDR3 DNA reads TGTGCCAGCAGGGGACAGGGGGCTGGTGAAAAACTGTTTTTT. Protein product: CASRGQGAGEKLFF.

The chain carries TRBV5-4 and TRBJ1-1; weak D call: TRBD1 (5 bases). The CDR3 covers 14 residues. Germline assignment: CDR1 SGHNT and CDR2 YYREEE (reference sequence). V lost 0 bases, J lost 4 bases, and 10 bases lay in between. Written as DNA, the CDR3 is TGTGCCAGCAGCTTGGGGCGACAGAGCACTGAAGCTTTCTTT. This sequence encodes CASSLGRQSTEAFF. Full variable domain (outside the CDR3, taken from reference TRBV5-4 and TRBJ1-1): ETGVTQSPTHLIKTRGQQVTLRCSSQSGHNTVSWYQQALGQGPQFIFQYYREEENGRGNFPPRFSGLQFPNYSSELNVNALELDDSALYLCASSLGRQSTEAFFGQGTRLTVV.

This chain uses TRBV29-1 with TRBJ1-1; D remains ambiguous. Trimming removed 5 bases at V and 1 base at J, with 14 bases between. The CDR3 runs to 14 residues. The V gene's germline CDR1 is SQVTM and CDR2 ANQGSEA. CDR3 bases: TGCAGCGTTCAGGAGGGAAGTGGGAACACTGAAGCTTTCTTT. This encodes CSVQEGSGNTEAFF.

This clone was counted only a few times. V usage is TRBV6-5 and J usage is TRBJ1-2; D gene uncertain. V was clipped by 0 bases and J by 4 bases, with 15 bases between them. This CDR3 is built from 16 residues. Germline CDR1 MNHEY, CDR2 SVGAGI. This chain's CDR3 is CASSYSATVYFYGYTF. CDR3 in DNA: TGTGCCAGCAGTTACTCTGCAACGGTCTACTTCTATGGCTACACCTTC.

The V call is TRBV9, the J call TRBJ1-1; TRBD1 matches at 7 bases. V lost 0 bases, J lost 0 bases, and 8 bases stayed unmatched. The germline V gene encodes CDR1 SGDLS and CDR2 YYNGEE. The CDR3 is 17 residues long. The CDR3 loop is CASSVGQGGGMNTEAFF. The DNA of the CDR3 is TGTGCCAGCAGCGTAGGACAGGGCGGTGGAATGAACACTGAAGCTTTCTTT.

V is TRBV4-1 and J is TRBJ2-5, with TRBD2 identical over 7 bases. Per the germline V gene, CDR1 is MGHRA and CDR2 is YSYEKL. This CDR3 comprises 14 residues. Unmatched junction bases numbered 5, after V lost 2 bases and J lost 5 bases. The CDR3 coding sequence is TGCGCCAGCAGCCAACTAACTAGCGCGGAGACCCAGTACTTC. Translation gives CASSQLTSAETQYF.

CDR3 nucleotide sequence: TGTGCCAGCAGCTTACAGGGGGACTATAATTCACCCCTCCACTTT. The encoded protein is CASSLQGDYNSPLHF. V is TRBV7-3 and J is TRBJ1-6; 7 bases map to TRBD1. This CDR3 region has 15 residues. Germline V gene data show CDR1 as SGHTA and CDR2 as FQGTGA. After removal of 2 bases from V and 3 bases from J, the junction contained 1 base not matched to a gene. The full variable domain, completed using reference TRBV7-3 and TRBJ1-6, is GAGVSQTPSNKVTEKGKYVELRCDPISGHTALYWYRQSLGQGPEFLIYFQGTGAADDSGLPNDRFFAVRPEGSVSTLKIQRTERGDSAVYLCASSLQGDYNSPLHFGNGTRLTVT.

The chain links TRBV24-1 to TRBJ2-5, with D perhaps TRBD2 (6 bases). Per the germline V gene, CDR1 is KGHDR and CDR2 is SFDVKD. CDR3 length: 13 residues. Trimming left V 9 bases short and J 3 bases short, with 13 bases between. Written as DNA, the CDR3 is TGTGCCACCGCTGCCGGGGGAAAAGAGACCCAGTACTTC. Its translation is CATAAGGKETQYF.

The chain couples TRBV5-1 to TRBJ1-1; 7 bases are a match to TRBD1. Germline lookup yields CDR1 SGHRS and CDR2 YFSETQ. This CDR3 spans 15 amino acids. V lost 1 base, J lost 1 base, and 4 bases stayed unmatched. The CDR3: CASSLMGQRNTEAFF. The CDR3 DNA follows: TGCGCCAGCAGCTTGATGGGACAGAGGAACACTGAAGCTTTCTTT.

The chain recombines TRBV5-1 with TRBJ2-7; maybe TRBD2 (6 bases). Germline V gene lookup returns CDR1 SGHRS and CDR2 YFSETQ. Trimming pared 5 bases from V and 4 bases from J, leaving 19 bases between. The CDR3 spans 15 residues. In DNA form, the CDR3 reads TGCGCCAGCAGGGGGTCGGGACTCGGGATGTACGAGCAGTACTTC. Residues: CASRGSGLGMYEQYF.

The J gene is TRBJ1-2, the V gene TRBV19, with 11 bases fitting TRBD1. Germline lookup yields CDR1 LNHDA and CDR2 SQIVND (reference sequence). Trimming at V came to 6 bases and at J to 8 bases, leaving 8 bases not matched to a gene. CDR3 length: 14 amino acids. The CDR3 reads CASSPGQGVRGYTF. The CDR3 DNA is TGTGCCAGTAGCCCGGGACAGGGGGTTCGAGGCTACACCTTC. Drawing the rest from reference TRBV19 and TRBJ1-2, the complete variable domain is DGGITQSPKYLFRKEGQNVTLSCEQNLNHDAMYWYRQDPGQGLRLIYYSQIVNDFQKGDIAEGYSVSREKKESFPLTVTSAQKNPTAFYLCASSPGQGVRGYTFGSGTRLTVV.

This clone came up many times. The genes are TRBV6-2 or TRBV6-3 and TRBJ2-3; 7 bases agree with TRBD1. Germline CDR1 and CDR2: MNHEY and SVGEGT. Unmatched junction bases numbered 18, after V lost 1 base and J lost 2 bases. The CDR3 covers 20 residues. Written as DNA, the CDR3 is TGTGCCAGCAGTTACTTCCCCGTGCCGGGACAGATAAGATCCACAGATACGCAGTATTTT. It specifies CASSYFPVPGQIRSTDTQYF.

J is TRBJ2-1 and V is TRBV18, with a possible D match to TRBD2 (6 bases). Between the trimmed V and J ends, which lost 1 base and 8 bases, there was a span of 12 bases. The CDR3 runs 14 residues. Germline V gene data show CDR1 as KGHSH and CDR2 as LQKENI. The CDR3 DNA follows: TGTGCCAGCTCACCACAGAGGGGAGGCCATGAGCAGTTCTTC. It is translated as CASSPQRGGHEQFF.

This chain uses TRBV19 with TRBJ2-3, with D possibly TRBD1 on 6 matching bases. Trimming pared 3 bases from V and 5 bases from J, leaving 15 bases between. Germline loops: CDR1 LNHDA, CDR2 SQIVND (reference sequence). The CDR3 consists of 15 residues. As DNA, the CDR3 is TGTGCCAGTAGTATGGGGGCAGCTACGTTAGATACGCAGTATTTT. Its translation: CASSMGAATLDTQYF.